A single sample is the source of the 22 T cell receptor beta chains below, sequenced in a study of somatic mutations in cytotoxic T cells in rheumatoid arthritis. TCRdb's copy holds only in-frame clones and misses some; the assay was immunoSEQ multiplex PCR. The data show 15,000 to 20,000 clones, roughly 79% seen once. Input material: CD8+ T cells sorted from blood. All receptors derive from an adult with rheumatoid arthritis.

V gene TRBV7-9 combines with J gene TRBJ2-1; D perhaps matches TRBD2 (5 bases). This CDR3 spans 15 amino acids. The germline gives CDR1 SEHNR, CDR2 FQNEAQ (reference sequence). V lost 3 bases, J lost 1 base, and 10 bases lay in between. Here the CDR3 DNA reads TGTGCCAGCAGCTTCACGCTAGCATCCTACAATGAGCAGTTCTTC. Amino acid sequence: CASSFTLASYNEQFF.

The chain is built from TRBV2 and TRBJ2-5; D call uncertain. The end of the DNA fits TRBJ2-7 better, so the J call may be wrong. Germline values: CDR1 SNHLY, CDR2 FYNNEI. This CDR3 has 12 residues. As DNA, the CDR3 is TGTGCCAGCAGAAGGGTGTTGTACGAGCAGTACTTC. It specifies CASRRVLYEQYF.

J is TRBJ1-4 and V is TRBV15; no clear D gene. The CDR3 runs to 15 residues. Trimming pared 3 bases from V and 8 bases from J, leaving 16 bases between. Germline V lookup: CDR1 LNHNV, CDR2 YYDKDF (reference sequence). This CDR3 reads CATSRVGSEGEKLFF. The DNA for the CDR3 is TGTGCCACCAGCAGGGTAGGATCGGAAGGGGAAAAACTGTTTTTT.

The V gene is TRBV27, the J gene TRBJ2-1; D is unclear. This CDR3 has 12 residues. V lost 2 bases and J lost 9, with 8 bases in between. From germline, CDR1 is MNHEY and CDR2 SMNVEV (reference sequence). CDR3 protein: CASSLPPREQFF. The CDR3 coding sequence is TGTGCCAGCAGTTTACCCCCCCGTGAGCAGTTCTTC.

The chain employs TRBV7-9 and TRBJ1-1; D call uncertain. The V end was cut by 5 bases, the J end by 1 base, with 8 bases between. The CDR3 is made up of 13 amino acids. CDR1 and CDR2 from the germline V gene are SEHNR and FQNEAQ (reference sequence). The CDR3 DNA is TGTGCCAGCAGCCATCCTAAGAACACTGAAGCTTTCTTT. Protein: CASSHPKNTEAFF.

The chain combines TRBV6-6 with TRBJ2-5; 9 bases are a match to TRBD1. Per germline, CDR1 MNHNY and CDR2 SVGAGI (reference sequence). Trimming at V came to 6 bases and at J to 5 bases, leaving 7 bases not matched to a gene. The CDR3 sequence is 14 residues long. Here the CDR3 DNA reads TGTGCCAGCAGGATACAGGGGGCGCGGGAGACCCAGTACTTC. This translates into CASRIQGARETQYF.

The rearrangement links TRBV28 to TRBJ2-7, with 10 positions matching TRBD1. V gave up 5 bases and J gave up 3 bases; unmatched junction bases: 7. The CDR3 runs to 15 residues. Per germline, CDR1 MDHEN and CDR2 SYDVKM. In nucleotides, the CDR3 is TGTGCCAGCAGTCCCACCGGGACAGGGGACTACGAGCAGTACTTC. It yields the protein CASSPTGTGDYEQYF.

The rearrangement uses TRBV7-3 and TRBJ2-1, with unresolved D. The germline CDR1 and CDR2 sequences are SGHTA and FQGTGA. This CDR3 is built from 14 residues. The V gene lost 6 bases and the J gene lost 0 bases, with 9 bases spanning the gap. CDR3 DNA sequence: TGTGCCAGCAGGCCGGGTCACTCCTACAATGAGCAGTTCTTC. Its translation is CASRPGHSYNEQFF.

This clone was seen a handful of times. The CDR3 reads CASSQDINLRGGLTDTQYF. The DNA for the CDR3 is TGTGCCAGCAGCCAAGATATCAACCTTCGAGGGGGCCTGACAGATACGCAGTATTTT. The chain joins TRBV4-2 to TRBJ2-3; TRBD1 matches 7 bases. CDR1 is LGHNA, CDR2 YNFKEQ, per germline. V was pared by 0 bases and J by 3 bases, with 15 bases of the junction left unmatched. This CDR3 is built from 19 residues.

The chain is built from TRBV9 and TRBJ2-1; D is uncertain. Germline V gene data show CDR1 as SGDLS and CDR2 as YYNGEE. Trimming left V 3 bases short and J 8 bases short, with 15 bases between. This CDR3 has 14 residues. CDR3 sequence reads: CASSEEPASYEQFF. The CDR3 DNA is TGTGCCAGCAGCGAAGAGCCCGCTAGTTATGAGCAGTTCTTC.

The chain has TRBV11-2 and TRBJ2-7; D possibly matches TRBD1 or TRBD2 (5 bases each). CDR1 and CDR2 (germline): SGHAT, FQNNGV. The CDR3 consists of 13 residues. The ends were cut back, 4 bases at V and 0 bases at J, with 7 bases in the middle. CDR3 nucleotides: TGTGCCAGCAGCTCCGGGGCCTCCTACGAGCAGTACTTC. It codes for CASSSGASYEQYF.

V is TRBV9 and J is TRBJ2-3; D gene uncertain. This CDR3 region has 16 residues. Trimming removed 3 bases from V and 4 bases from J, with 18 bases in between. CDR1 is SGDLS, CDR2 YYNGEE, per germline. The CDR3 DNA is TGTGCCAGCAGCGGTAGTACAAGGTTTGAAGCAGATACGCAGTATTTT. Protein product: CASSGSTRFEADTQYF.

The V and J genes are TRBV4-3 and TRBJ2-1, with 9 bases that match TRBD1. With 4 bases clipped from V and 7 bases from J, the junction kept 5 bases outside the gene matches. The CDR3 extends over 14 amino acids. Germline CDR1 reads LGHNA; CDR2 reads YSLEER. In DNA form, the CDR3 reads TGCGCCAGCAGCCCAACGGACAGGGGAAATGAGCAGTTCTTC. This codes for CASSPTDRGNEQFF.

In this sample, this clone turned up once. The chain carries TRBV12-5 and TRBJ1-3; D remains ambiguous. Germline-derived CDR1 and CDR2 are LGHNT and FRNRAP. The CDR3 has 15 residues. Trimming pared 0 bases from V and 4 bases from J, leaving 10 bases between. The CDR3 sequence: CASGLVAGRGNTIYF. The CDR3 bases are TGTGCTAGTGGTTTGGTAGCCGGGAGAGGAAACACCATATATTTT.

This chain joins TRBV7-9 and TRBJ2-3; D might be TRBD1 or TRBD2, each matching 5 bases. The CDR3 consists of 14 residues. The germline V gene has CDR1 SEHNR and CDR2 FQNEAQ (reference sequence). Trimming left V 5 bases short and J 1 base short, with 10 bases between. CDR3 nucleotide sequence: TGTGCCAGCAGCGGGGGATACCGCACAGATACGCAGTATTTT. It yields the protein CASSGGYRTDTQYF.

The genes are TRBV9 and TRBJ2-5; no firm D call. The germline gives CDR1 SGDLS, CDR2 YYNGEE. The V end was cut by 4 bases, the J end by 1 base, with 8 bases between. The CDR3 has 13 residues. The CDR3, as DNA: TGTGCCAGCAGCCCTACTATCCAAGAGACCCAGTACTTC. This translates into CASSPTIQETQYF.

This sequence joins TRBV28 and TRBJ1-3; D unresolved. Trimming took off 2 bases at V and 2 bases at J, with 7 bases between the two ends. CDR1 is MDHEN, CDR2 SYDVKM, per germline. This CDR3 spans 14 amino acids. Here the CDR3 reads CASSLLIPGNTIYF. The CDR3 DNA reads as TGTGCCAGCAGTTTACTAATACCTGGAAACACCATATATTTT.

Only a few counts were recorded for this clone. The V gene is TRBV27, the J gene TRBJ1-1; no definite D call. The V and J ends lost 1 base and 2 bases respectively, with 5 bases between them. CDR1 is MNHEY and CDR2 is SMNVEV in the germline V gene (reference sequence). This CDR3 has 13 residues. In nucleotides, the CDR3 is TGTGCCAGCAGTTTATGGGGTAACACTGAAGCTTTCTTT. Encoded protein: CASSLWGNTEAFF.

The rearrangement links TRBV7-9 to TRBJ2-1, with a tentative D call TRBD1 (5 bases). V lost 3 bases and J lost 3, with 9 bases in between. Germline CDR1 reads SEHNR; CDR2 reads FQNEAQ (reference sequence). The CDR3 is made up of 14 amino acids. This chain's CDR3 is CASSFARDYNEQFF. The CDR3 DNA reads TGTGCCAGCAGCTTCGCCAGGGACTACAATGAGCAGTTCTTC. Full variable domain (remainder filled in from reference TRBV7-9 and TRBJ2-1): DTGVSQNPRHKITKRGQNVTFRCDPISEHNRLYWYRQTLGQGPEFLTYFQNEAQLEKSRLLSDRFSAERPKGSFSTLEIQRTEQGDSAMYLCASSFARDYNEQFFGPGTRLTVL.

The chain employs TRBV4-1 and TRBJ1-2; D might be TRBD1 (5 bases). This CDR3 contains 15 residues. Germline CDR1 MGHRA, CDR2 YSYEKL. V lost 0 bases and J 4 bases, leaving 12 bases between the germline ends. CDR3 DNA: TGCGCCAGCAGCCAAGACAGGGCAATCTCCTATGGCTACACCTTC. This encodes CASSQDRAISYGYTF.

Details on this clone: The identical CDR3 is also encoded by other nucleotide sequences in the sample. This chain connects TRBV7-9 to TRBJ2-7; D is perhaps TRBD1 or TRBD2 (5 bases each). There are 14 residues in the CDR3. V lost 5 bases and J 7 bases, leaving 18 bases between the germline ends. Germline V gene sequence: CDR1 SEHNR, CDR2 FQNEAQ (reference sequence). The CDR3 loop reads CASSPGPSPHEQYF. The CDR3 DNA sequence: TGTGCCAGCAGCCCGGGACCTTCCCCCCATGAGCAGTACTTC.

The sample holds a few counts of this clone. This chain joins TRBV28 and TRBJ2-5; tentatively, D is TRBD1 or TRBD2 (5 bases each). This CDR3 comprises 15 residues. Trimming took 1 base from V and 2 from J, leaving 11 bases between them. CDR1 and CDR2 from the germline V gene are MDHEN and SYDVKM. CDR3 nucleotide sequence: TGTGCCAGCAGTTTATTCGAGGGGAGTCAAGAGACCCAGTACTTC. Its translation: CASSLFEGSQETQYF.